This T cell receptor beta chain was retrieved from a study of cytomegalovirus exposure and HLA in healthy donors. Whole-study results and caveats: The CMV antigen specificity of a few CMV-associated chains was confirmed through in vitro analysis. According to an earlier analysis, most TCR beta V segments yielded productive rearrangements about 87% or about 30% of the time.

Primers for the PCR totalled 60 Vbeta and 13 Jbeta. Method: immunoSEQ multiplex PCR; TCRdb's copy keeps in-frame clones and lacks some. The sample lists over 130,000 clones, 82% seen once, with approximately 2.3% in the top ten. The CDR3 spans 18 residues. Looked up from germline, CDR1 is MNHEY and CDR2 is SMNVEV (reference sequence). J gave up 0 bases and V 6 bases, and 13 bases lay outside the gene matches. This clone has only one observation. Its antigen is still unknown. Each donor's status was that of a healthy bone marrow donor. The sequence was collected from a male donor in good health and CMV-seronegative. Sequencing used PBMCs. The chain has TRBV27 and TRBJ2-4; 8 bases match TRBD1. This chain's CDR3 is CASSLRQGSPLAKNIQYF. The DNA for the CDR3 is TGTGCCAGCAGCCTCCGACAGGGGTCTCCTCTAGCCAAAAACATTCAGTACTTC.